A single sample is the source of the 29 T cell receptor beta chains below, sequenced in a study of CD8 T cells in ankylosing spondylitis. TCRdb used MiXCR to reprocess the 5' RACE reads, holding one entry per CDR3 protein. Of about 260,000 distinct CDR3 sequences listed, 20% were seen once; the top ten hold less than 9%. Sequences were obtained from blood, either unsorted or a sorted T cell fraction (not recorded which). All receptors come from a male donor with ankylosing spondylitis or in good health (not recorded which).

The rearrangement uses TRBV28 and TRBJ2-6, with unresolved D. The CDR3 consists of 12 residues. Between the trimmed V and J ends, which lost 8 bases and 2 bases, there was a span of 4 bases. In germline, CDR1 is MDHEN, CDR2 SYDVKM. CDR3 amino acids: CASAAGANVLTF. CDR3 sequence (DNA): TGTGCCAGCGCTGCTGGGGCCAACGTCCTGACTTTC.

Only a few counts were recorded for this clonotype. The chain employs TRBV12-3 or TRBV12-4 and TRBJ1-2, with no clear D. There are 12 residues in the CDR3. V lost 6 bases to trimming and J lost 1 base, with 6 bases between them. In nucleotides, the CDR3 is TGTGCCAGCAGAGGGATTAACTATGGCTACACCTTC. Residues: CASRGINYGYTF.

V usage is TRBV29-1 and J usage is TRBJ2-1, with D possibly being TRBD1 (5 bases). The V end was cut by 8 bases, the J end by 5 bases, with 10 bases between. The CDR3 has 11 residues. Germline CDR1 SQVTM, CDR2 ANQGSEA. This chain's CDR3 is CSPDINNEQFF. CDR3 DNA: TGCAGCCCGGACATTAACAATGAGCAGTTCTTC.

The V gene is TRBV29-1, the J gene TRBJ2-7; tentatively, D is TRBD1 (5 bases). CDR1 and CDR2 (germline): SQVTM, ANQGSEA. V lost 1 base to trimming and J lost 6 bases, with 22 bases between them. This CDR3 region has 16 residues. The CDR3 loop is CSVEAYRRTPRCEQYV. In DNA, the CDR3 is TGCAGCGTTGAAGCCTACCGAAGGACACCAAGGTGCGAGCAGTACGTC.

This clonotype was recorded at least ten times. The genes are TRBV15 and TRBJ2-5; no reliable D call. The CDR3 runs to 12 residues. Per the germline V gene, CDR1 is LNHNV and CDR2 is YYDKDF (reference sequence). V lost 1 base and J lost 4, with 4 bases in between. The CDR3 is CATSRVAETQYF. The CDR3 region has the DNA TGTGCCACCAGCAGAGTTGCAGAGACCCAGTACTTC.

This clonotype was recorded at least ten times. The V and J genes are TRBV20-1 and TRBJ1-2; D gene unclear. Between the trimmed V and J ends, which lost 7 bases and 0 bases, there was a span of 9 bases. From germline, CDR1 is DFQATT and CDR2 SNEGSKA (reference sequence). The CDR3 covers 12 residues. Here the CDR3 DNA reads TGCAGTGGCCTGGGGACTAACTATGGCTACACCTTC. It encodes CSGLGTNYGYTF.

The chain carries TRBV5-6 and TRBJ1-1; tentatively, D is TRBD1 (5 bases). V was shortened by 4 bases and J by 5 bases, with 15 bases between the two germline ends. This CDR3 has 14 residues. Germline assignment: CDR1 SGHDT and CDR2 YYEEEE. The CDR3 is CASSLPGRETEAFF. For the CDR3, the DNA is TGTGCCAGCAGCCTGCCTGGCAGGGAAACTGAAGCTTTCTTT.

This clonotype was picked up a small number of times. J is TRBJ1-2 and V is TRBV27, with D uncertain. The CDR3 runs 12 residues. V lost 7 bases and J 6 bases, leaving 12 bases between the germline ends. Germline CDR1 and CDR2: MNHEY and SMNVEV (reference sequence). CDR3 region: CASTAGGDGYTF. For the CDR3, the DNA is TGTGCCAGCACCGCAGGTGGGGATGGCTACACCTTC.

This clonotype has a handful of counts. The V call is TRBV5-1, the J call TRBJ2-1; D tentatively fits TRBD1 or TRBD2 (6 bases each). The CDR3 spans 15 residues. The germline V and J ends were trimmed by 6 bases and 13 bases, with 26 bases remaining between them. The germline V gene has CDR1 SGHRS and CDR2 YFSETQ. The CDR3 spells CASKETGPVVREQFF. The CDR3 nucleotides are TGCGCCAGCAAAGAGACAGGCCCGGTGGTGCGGGAACAGTTCTTC.

This clonotype has just a few counts. The chain has TRBV28 and TRBJ2-7; 7 bases agree with TRBD1. The V and J ends lost 4 bases and 6 bases, in that order; junction bases with no gene match: 3. CDR3 length: 12 residues. Germline CDR1 reads MDHEN; CDR2 reads SYDVKM. CDR3 region: CASSSYRGEQYV. The CDR3 DNA reads as TGTGCCAGCAGTTCCTACAGGGGCGAGCAGTACGTC.

Many counts were recorded for this clonotype. This chain links TRBV4-2 with TRBJ1-5, with D uncertain. CDR3 length: 13 residues. The germline CDR1 and CDR2 sequences are LGHNA and YNFKEQ. The V and J ends lost 3 bases and 2 bases respectively, with 5 bases between them. The CDR3 nucleotides are TGTGCCAGCAGCCATCGAGGCAATCAGCCCCAGCATTTT. Translating gives CASSHRGNQPQHF.

In this sample, this clonotype turned up a few times. One end of the junction is discordant with germline, which a read error may explain. J is TRBJ2-2 and V is TRBV7-7; TRBD2 agrees at 9 bases. The CDR3 sequence is 16 residues long. The germline V gene encodes CDR1 SSHAT and CDR2 FNYEAQ (reference sequence). The CDR3 sequence: CASSLGAGGRPGELFF. CDR3 coding DNA: TGTGCTAGCAGCTTAGGAGCGGGGGGCAGACCCGGGGAGCTGTTTTTT.

This clonotype was detected a few times. The V and J genes are TRBV19 and TRBJ2-3, with D possibly being TRBD1 (7 bases). Germline loops: CDR1 LNHDA, CDR2 SQIVND (reference sequence). The CDR3 runs to 16 residues. With 6 bases removed from V and 1 base from J, the gap between germline ends came to 17 bases. The CDR3 loop reads CASSDWPRGGTDTQYF. CDR3 coding DNA: TGTGCCAGTAGCGACTGGCCCAGGGGGGGCACAGATACGCAGTATTTT. The full variable domain, completed using reference TRBV19 and TRBJ2-3, is DGGITQSPKYLFRKEGQNVTLSCEQNLNHDAMYWYRQDPGQGLRLIYYSQIVNDFQKGDIAEGYSVSREKKESFPLTVTSAQKNPTAFYLCASSDWPRGGTDTQYFGPGTRLTVL.

In this sample, this clonotype turned up many times. This sequence joins TRBV9 and TRBJ2-2, with D maybe TRBD1 (5 bases). Germline values: CDR1 SGDLS, CDR2 YYNGEE. CDR3 length: 13 residues. V lost 4 bases to trimming and J lost 7 bases, with 11 bases between them. The CDR3 is CASSPWGSGELFF. CDR3 DNA: TGTGCCAGCAGCCCGTGGGGCAGCGGGGAGCTGTTTTTT.

This chain links TRBV5-1 with TRBJ2-3, with 8 bases identical to TRBD1. CDR3 size: 15 residues. V shed 3 bases and J 8 bases; nucleotides not matched to a gene: 11. Germline V lookup: CDR1 SGHRS, CDR2 YFSETQ. The CDR3: CASSSQTGAQGTQYF. Here the CDR3 DNA reads TGCGCCAGCAGCTCCCAGACAGGGGCGCAGGGTACGCAGTATTTT. Filled out from reference TRBV5-1 and TRBJ2-3, the complete variable domain reads KAGVTQTPRYLIKTRGQQVTLSCSPISGHRSVSWYQQTPGQGLQFLFEYFSETQRNKGNFPGRFSGRQFSNSRSEMNVSTLELGDSALYLCASSSQTGAQGTQYFGPGTRLTVL.

The chain joins TRBV10-3 to TRBJ2-5, with D tentatively TRBD1 (5 bases). CDR3 size: 13 residues. Between the trimmed V and J ends, which lost 3 bases and 5 bases, there was a span of 10 bases. Germline CDR1 reads ENHRY; CDR2 reads SYGVKD. The CDR3 DNA sequence: TGTGCCATCAGTGAAAGGGGTCTGGAGACCCAGTACTTC. Its protein product is CAISERGLETQYF.

This clonotype was detected ten times or more. The chain has TRBV20-1 and TRBJ2-5; 8 bases map to TRBD2. J gave up 2 bases and V 0 bases, and 2 bases lay outside the gene matches. Germline-derived CDR1 and CDR2 are DFQATT and SNEGSKA (reference sequence). This CDR3 contains 14 residues. CDR3 nucleotide sequence: TGCAGTGCTAGAGAGCGGGGGGTTCAAGAGACCCAGTACTTC. Amino acid sequence: CSARERGVQETQYF.

J is TRBJ2-5 and V is TRBV20-1, with unresolved D. Trimming took 5 bases from V and 0 from J, leaving 13 bases between them. Germline V lookup: CDR1 DFQATT, CDR2 SNEGSKA (reference sequence). The CDR3 loop spans 14 amino acids. DNA of the CDR3: TGCAGTGCTCCCCCGGGTGGAAACCAAGAGACCCAGTACTTC. Translated: CSAPPGGNQETQYF.

This clonotype was observed a handful of times. The DNA for the CDR3 is TGTGCCACCAGTGATCGAACACGTCAAGAGACCCAGTACTTC. This encodes CATSDRTRQETQYF. This chain uses TRBV24-1 with TRBJ2-5; no firm D call. The V gene lost 3 bases and the J gene lost 2 bases, with 9 bases spanning the gap. The CDR3 consists of 14 residues. CDR1 and CDR2 (germline): KGHDR, SFDVKD.

The chain links TRBV11-2 to TRBJ2-3; no reliable D call. V was clipped by 5 bases and J by 4 bases, with 10 bases between them. This CDR3 spans 13 amino acids. Germline V lookup: CDR1 SGHAT, CDR2 FQNNGV. CDR3 sequence reads: CASSHTWADTQYF. In DNA, the CDR3 is TGTGCCAGCAGCCACACTTGGGCAGATACGCAGTATTTT.

The V gene is TRBV9, the J gene TRBJ2-5; 11 bases are shared with TRBD2. The CDR3 is made up of 17 amino acids. With V trimmed by 1 base and J by 2 bases, 7 bases remained unmatched. Germline CDR1 is SGDLS and CDR2 is YYNGEE. CDR3 sequence: CASSVNRGLAAQETQYF. DNA of the CDR3: TGTGCCAGCAGCGTAAACCGGGGACTAGCGGCTCAAGAGACCCAGTACTTC. The full variable domain, in which reference TRBV9 and TRBJ2-5 provide the parts outside the CDR3, is DSGVTQTPKHLITATGQRVTLRCSPRSGDLSVYWYQQSLDQGLQFLIQYYNGEERAKGNILERFSAQQFPDLHSELNLSSLELGDSALYFCASSVNRGLAAQETQYFGPGTRLLVL.

V gene TRBV9 combines with J gene TRBJ1-6; 9 positions agree with TRBD1. Germline lookup yields CDR1 SGDLS and CDR2 YYNGEE. The junction had 3 bases not matched to a gene; V was cut back by 3 bases and J by 5 bases. CDR3 length: 15 amino acids. As DNA, the CDR3 is TGTGCCAGCAGCGGCGGGACAGGGAATAATTCACCCCTCCACTTT. Translating gives CASSGGTGNNSPLHF.

This sequence joins TRBV11-2 and TRBJ2-1; a possible D gene is TRBD1 (6 bases). V gave up 1 base and J gave up 4 bases, with 20 bases separating them. The V gene's germline CDR1 is SGHAT and CDR2 FQNNGV. The CDR3 loop spans 18 amino acids. The CDR3 sequence: CASSLVWPGAPVYNEQFF. CDR3 nucleotide sequence: TGTGCCAGCAGCTTAGTTTGGCCAGGGGCCCCTGTATACAATGAGCAGTTCTTC.

This clonotype appeared a few times. The chain combines TRBV12-3 or TRBV12-4 with TRBJ2-3; D unclear. V dropped 6 bases and J dropped 2 bases, with 15 bases sitting between them. The CDR3 runs 15 residues. Here the CDR3 DNA reads TGTGCCAGCAGATCCCTGGTGGTAGCCACAGATACGCAGTATTTT. Its translation is CASRSLVVATDTQYF.

J is TRBJ2-1 and V is TRBV6-1; D gene ambiguous. From germline, CDR1 is MNHNS and CDR2 SASEGT. Trimming took off 1 base at V and 4 bases at J, with 5 bases between the two ends. CDR3 length equals 13 residues. CDR3: CASSEVVYNEQFF. The CDR3 DNA reads TGTGCCAGCAGTGAAGTAGTTTACAATGAGCAGTTCTTC.

In this sample, this clonotype turned up many times. The chain recombines TRBV12-3 or TRBV12-4 with TRBJ2-1, with 8 bases aligning to TRBD2. This CDR3 has 16 residues. V lost 6 bases, J lost 3 bases, and 10 bases stayed unmatched. The CDR3 nucleotides are TGTGCCAGCAGCTGGACTAGCCAAAATTTCTACAATGAGCAGTTCTTC. Translation gives CASSWTSQNFYNEQFF.

The table lists this clonotype with a few counts. The chain joins TRBV28 to TRBJ1-5; D gene unclear. The CDR3 length is 14 residues. Germline CDR1 is MDHEN and CDR2 is SYDVKM. V was trimmed by 1 base and J by 1 base, leaving 5 bases between them. The CDR3 nucleotides read TGTGCCAGCAGTTTATTGGTGAGCAATCAGCCCCAGCATTTT. Translating it yields CASSLLVSNQPQHF.

This clonotype was seen many times. V gene TRBV10-3 combines with J gene TRBJ1-5; the D gene is possibly TRBD1 (5 bases). Looked up from germline, CDR1 is ENHRY and CDR2 is SYGVKD. The CDR3 consists of 13 residues. Trimming pared 6 bases from V and 7 bases from J, leaving 13 bases between. The CDR3 here is CAISPGLGQPQHF. The CDR3 nucleotides read TGTGCCATCAGCCCAGGGTTGGGCCAGCCCCAGCATTTT.

This clonotype was seen more than once but under ten times. The chain joins TRBV30 to TRBJ1-1, with D possibly being TRBD1 (5 bases). The CDR3 is made up of 13 amino acids. V gave up 4 bases and J gave up 1 base, with 10 bases separating them. The germline CDR1 and CDR2 sequences are GTSNPN and SVGIG (reference sequence). The CDR3 nucleotides are TGTGCCTGGAACCTAGACAGGAACACTGAAGCTTTCTTT. Its protein product is CAWNLDRNTEAFF.